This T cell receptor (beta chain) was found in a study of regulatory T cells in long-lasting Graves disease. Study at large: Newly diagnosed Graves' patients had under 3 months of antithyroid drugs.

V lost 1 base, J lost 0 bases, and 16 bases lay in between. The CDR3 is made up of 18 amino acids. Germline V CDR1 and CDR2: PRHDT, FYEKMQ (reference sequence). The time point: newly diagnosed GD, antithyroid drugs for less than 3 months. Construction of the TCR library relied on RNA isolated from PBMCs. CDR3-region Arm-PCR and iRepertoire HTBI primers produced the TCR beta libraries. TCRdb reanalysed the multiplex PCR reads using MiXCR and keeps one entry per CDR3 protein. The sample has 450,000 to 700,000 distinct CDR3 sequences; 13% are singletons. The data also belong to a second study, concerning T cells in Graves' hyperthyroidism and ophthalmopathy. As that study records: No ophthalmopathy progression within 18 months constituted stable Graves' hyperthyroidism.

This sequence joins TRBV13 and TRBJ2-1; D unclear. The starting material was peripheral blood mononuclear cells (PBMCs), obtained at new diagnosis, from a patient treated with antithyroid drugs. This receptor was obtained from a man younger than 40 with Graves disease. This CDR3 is CASSLEGPSLSSYNEQFF. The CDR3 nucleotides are TGTGCCAGCAGCTTAGAAGGGCCTTCTTTGAGCTCCTACAATGAGCAGTTCTTC.